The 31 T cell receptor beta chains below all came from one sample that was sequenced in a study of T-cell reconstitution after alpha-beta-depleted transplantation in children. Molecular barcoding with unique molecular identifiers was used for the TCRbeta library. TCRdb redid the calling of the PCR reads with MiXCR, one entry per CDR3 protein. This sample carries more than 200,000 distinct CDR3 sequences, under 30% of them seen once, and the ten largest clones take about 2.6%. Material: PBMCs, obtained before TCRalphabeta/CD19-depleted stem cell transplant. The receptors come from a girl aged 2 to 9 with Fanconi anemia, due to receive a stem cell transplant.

As DNA, the CDR3 is TGTGCCAGCAGCTTCGGCGCGAACACTGAAGCTTTCTTT. Residues: CASSFGANTEAFF. This chain uses TRBV7-9 with TRBJ1-1; the D is unclear. Deletions cut 3 bases from V and 1 base from J, with 6 bases between. Germline loops: CDR1 SEHNR, CDR2 FQNEAQ (reference sequence). The CDR3 consists of 13 residues.

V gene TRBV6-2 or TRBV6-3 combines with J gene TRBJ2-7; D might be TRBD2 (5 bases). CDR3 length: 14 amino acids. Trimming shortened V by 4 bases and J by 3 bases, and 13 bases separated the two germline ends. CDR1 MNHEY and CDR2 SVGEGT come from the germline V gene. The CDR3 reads CASSFDYTNYEQYF. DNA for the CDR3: TGTGCCAGCAGTTTTGACTACACCAACTACGAGCAGTACTTC.

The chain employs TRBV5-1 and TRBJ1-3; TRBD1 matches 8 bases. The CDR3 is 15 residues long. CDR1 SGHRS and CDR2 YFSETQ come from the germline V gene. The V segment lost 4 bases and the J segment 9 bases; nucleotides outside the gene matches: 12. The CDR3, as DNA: TGCGCCAGCAGCCCTACCCAGGGGGCAAGTAGCACCATATATTTT. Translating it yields CASSPTQGASSTIYF.

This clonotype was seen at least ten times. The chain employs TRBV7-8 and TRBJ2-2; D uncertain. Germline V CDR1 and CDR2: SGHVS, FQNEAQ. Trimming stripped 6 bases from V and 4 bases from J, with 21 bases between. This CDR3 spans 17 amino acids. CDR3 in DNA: TGTGCCAGCAGTTCCCCTATCAGGCGCCAAGGCACCGGGGAGCTGTTTTTT. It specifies CASSSPIRRQGTGELFF.

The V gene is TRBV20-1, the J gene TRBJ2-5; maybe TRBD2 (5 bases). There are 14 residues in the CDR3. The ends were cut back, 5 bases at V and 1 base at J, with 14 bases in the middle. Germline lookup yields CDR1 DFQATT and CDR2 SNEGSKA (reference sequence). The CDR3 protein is CSAAIGSTQETQYF. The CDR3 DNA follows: TGCAGTGCTGCAATAGGGAGCACCCAAGAGACCCAGTACTTC.

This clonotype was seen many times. CDR3 DNA sequence: TGCGCCAGCAGCCCGGGGAGGGGGGGCAACAATGAGCAGTTCTTC. As protein: CASSPGRGGNNEQFF. This sequence joins TRBV5-1 and TRBJ2-1; D may be TRBD2 (7 bases). Trimming took 4 bases from V and 5 from J, leaving 16 bases between them. Per the germline V gene, CDR1 is SGHRS and CDR2 is YFSETQ. The CDR3 extends over 15 amino acids.

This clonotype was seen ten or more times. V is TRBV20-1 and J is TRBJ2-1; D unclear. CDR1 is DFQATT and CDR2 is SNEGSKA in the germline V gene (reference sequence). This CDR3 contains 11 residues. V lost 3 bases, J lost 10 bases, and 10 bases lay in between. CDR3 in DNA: TGCAGTGCTAGTATCCACAGCGAGCAGTTCTTC. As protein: CSASIHSEQFF.

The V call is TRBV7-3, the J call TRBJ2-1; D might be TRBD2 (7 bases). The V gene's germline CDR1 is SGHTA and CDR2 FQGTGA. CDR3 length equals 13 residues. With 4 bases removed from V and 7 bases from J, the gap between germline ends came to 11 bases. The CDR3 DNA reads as TGTGCCAGCAGCTCCGAGGGGGGGAATGAGCAGTTCTTC. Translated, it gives CASSSEGGNEQFF.

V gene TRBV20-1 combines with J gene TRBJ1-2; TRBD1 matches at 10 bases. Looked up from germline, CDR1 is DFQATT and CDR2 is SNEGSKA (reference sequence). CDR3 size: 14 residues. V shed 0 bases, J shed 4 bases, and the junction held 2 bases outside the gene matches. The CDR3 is CSARDGDRGYGYTF. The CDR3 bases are TGCAGTGCTAGAGATGGGGACAGGGGCTATGGCTACACCTTC.

Here the CDR3 DNA reads TGTGCCAGCAGTTCGGGACTAGCGGGGGGCGTGGATACGCAGTATTTT. Its translation is CASSSGLAGGVDTQYF. V is TRBV12-3 or TRBV12-4 and J is TRBJ2-3; 15 bases line up with TRBD2. V trimming: 4 bases; J trimming: 6 bases; junction bases outside the gene matches: 5. The CDR3 is 16 amino acids.

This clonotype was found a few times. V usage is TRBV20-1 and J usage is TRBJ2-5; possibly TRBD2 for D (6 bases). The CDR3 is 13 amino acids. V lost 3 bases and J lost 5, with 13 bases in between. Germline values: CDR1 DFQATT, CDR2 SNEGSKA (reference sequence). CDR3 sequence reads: CSASGGGWETQYF. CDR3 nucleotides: TGCAGTGCTAGCGGTGGGGGGTGGGAGACCCAGTACTTC.

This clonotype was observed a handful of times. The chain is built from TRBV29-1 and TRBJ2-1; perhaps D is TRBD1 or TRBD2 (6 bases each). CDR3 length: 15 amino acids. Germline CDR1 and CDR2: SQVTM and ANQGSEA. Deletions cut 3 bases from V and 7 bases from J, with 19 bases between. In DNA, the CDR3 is TGCAGCGTTGAGGGGGGCTCCCTACCGCTTAATGAGCAGTTCTTC. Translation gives CSVEGGSLPLNEQFF.

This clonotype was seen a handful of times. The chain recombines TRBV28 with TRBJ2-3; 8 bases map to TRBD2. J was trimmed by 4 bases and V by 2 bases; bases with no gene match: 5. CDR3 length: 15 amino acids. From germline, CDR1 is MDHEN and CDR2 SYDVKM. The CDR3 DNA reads TGTGCCAGCAGTTTAAAGCGGGAGTTCGCAGATACGCAGTATTTT. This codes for CASSLKREFADTQYF.

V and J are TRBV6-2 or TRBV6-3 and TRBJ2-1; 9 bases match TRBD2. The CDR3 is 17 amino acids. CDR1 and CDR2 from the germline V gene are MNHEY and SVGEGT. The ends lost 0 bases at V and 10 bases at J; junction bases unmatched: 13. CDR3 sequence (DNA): TGTGCCAGCAGTTACTCGAAGTTGGCTAGCGGGGCGAGCGAGCAGTTCTTC. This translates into CASSYSKLASGASEQFF.

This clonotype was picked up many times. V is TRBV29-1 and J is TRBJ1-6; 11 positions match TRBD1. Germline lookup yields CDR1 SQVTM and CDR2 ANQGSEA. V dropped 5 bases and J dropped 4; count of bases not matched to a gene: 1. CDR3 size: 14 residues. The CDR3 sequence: CSVRDRGYNSPLHF. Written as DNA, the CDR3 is TGCAGCGTTAGGGACAGGGGGTATAATTCACCCCTCCACTTT. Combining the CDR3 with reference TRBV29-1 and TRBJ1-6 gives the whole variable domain SAVISQKPSRDICQRGTSLTIQCQVDSQVTMMFWYRQQPGQSLTLIATANQGSEATYESGFVIDKFPISRPNLTFSTLTVSNMSPEDSSIYLCSVRDRGYNSPLHFGNGTRLTVT.

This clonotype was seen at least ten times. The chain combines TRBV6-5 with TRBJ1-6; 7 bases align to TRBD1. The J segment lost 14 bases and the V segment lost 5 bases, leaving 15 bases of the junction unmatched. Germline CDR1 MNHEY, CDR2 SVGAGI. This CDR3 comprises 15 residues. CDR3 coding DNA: TGTGCCAGCAGTACCTGGACAGGCACCATGGGTACCCTCCACTTT. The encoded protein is CASSTWTGTMGTLHF.

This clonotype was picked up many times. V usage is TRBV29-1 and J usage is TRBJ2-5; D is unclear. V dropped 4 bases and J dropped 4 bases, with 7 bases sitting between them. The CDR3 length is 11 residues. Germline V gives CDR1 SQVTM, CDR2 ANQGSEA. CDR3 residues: CSVADGETQYF. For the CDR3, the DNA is TGCAGCGTTGCCGATGGAGAGACCCAGTACTTC. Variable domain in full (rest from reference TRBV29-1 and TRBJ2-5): SAVISQKPSRDICQRGTSLTIQCQVDSQVTMMFWYRQQPGQSLTLIATANQGSEATYESGFVIDKFPISRPNLTFSTLTVSNMSPEDSSIYLCSVADGETQYFGPGTRLLVL.

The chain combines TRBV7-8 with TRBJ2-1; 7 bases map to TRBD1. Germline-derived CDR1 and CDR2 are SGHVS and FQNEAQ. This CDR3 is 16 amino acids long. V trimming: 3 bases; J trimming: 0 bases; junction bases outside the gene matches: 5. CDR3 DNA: TGTGCCAGCAGCTTTTACAGGGGAAGCTCCTACAATGAGCAGTTCTTC. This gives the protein CASSFYRGSSYNEQFF.

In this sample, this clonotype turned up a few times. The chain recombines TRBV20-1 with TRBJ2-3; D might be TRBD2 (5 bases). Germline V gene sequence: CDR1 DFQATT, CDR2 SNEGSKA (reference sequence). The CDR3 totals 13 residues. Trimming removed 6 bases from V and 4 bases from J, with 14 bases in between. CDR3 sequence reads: CSAHWRKADTQYF. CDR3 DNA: TGCAGTGCCCACTGGAGGAAGGCAGATACGCAGTATTTT.

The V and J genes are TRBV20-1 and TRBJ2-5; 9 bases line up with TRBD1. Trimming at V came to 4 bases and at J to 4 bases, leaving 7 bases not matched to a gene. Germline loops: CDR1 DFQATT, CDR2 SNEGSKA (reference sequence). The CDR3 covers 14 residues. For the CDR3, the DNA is TGCAGTGCTATTGTCCCGGGACAGGGAGAGACCCAGTACTTC. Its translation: CSAIVPGQGETQYF.

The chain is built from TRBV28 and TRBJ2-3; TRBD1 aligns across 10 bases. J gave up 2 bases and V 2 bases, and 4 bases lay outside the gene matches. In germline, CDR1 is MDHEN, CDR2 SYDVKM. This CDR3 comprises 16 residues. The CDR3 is CASSLRQGANTDTQYF. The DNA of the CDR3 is TGTGCCAGCAGTTTACGACAGGGGGCTAACACAGATACGCAGTATTTT.

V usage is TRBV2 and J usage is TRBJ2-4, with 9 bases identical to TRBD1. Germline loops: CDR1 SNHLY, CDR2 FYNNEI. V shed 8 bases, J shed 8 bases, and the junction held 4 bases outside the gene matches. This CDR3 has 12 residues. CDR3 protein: CASGGQGDIQYF. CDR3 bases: TGTGCCAGCGGGGGACAGGGTGACATTCAGTACTTC.

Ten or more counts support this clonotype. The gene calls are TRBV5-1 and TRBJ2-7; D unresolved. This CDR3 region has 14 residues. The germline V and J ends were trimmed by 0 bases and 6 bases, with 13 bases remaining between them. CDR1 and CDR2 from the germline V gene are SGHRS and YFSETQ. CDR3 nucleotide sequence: TGCGCCAGCAGCTTGGCTGGGCTTGTCCGCGAGCAGTACTTC. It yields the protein CASSLAGLVREQYF.

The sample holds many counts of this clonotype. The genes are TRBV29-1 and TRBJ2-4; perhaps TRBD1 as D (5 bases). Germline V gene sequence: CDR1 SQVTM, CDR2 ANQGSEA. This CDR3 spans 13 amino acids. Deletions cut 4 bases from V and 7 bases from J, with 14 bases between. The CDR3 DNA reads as TGCAGCGTTGCCTGGGCAGGGTTGAACATTCAGTACTTC. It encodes CSVAWAGLNIQYF.

The CDR3 sequence is CASSLRWDTEAFF. CDR3 DNA: TGTGCCAGCAGTTTAAGGTGGGACACTGAAGCTTTCTTT. This sequence joins TRBV12-3 or TRBV12-4 and TRBJ1-1; D remains unclear. The CDR3 runs to 13 residues. The V end lost 2 bases, the J end lost 3 bases, and 7 bases lay between the germline ends.

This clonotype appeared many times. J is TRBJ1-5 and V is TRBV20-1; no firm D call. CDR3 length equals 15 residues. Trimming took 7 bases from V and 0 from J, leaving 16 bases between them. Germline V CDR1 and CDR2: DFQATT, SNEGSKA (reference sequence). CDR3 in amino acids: CSVPSMRASNQPQHF. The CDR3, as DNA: TGCAGTGTTCCTTCGATGCGGGCTAGCAATCAGCCCCAGCATTTT.

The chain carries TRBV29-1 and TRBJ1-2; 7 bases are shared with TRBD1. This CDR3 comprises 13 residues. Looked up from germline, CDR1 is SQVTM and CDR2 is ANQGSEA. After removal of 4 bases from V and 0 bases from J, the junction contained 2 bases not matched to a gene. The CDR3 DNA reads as TGCAGCGTTGGGGACAGTACTAACTATGGCTACACCTTC. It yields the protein CSVGDSTNYGYTF.

Here the CDR3 reads CASRRADTQYF. Written as DNA, the CDR3 is TGTGCTTCTCGGAGGGCAGATACGCAGTATTTT. The chain joins TRBV6-5 to TRBJ2-3; tentatively, D is TRBD2 (6 bases). The CDR3 has 11 residues. The germline V gene encodes CDR1 MNHEY and CDR2 SVGAGI.

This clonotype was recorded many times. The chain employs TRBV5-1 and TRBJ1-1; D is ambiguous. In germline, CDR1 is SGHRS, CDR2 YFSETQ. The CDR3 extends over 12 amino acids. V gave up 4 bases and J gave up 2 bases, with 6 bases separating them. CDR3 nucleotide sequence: TGCGCCAGCAGCCATACTAACACTGAAGCTTTCTTT. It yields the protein CASSHTNTEAFF. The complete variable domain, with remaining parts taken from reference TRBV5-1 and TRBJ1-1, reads KAGVTQTPRYLIKTRGQQVTLSCSPISGHRSVSWYQQTPGQGLQFLFEYFSETQRNKGNFPGRFSGRQFSNSRSEMNVSTLELGDSALYLCASSHTNTEAFFGQGTRLTVV.

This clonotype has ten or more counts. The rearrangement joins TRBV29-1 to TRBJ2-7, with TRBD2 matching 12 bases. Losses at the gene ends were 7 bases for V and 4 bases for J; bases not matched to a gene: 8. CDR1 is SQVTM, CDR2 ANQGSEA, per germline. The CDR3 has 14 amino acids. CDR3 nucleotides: TGCAGCGCCAAGACTAGCGGGAGAGGTTACGAGCAGTACTTC. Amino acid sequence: CSAKTSGRGYEQYF.

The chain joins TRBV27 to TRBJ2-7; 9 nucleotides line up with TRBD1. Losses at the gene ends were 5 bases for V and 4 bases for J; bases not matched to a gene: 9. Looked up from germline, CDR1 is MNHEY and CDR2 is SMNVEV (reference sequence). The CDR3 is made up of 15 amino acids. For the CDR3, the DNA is TGTGCCAGCAGTGCGAGGACAGGGGATGGATACGAGCAGTACTTC. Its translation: CASSARTGDGYEQYF.